This T cell receptor (beta chain) emerged from a study of blood T cell repertoires in COVID-19. The overall study: Samples taken during acute and convalescent COVID-19 were collected in the United States, Italy and Spain. The cDNA or gDNA used as material had been derived from T cells, B-cell-depleted T cells, or PBMCs.

The CDR3 has 15 residues. Germline CDR1 SGDLS, CDR2 YYNGEE. The V segment lost 4 bases and the J segment 5 bases; nucleotides outside the gene matches: 11. How the authors handled the data: Reference gene primer amplification gave estimated nucleated cell counts. Libraries were prepared by immunoSEQ multiplex PCR; TCRdb keeps only in-frame clonotypes and omits some of them. V and J calls and clone size are as listed in that table; D and trimming were resolved from the DNA. The sample records around 110,000 clones, around nine tenths being singletons. The chain has TRBV9 and TRBJ2-5; TRBD2 aligns across 7 bases. The TCR was taken from a human donor with active COVID-19. The donor label of this sample is uncertain. The specimen was peripheral blood. CDR3 in amino acids: CASSFNRGVIETQYF. CDR3 DNA sequence: TGTGCCAGCAGCTTTAACCGGGGGGTTATCGAGACCCAGTACTTC.